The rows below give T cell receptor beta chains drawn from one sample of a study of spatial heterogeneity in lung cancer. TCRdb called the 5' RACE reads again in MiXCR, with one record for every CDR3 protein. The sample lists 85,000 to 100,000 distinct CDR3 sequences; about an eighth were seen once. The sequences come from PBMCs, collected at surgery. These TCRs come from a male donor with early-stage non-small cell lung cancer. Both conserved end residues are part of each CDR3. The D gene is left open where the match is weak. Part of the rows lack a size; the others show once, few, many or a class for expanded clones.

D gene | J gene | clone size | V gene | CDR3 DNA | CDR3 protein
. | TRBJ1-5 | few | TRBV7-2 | TGTGCCAGCAGCGGCAGAGATCAGCCCCAGCATTTT | CASSGRDQPQHF
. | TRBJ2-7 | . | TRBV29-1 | TGCAGCGTCCGAGACGGAGCCTACGAGCAGTACTTC | CSVRDGAYEQYF
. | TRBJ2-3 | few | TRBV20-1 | TGCAGTGCTGAGAGAGCGGCCACAGATACGCAGTATTTT | CSAERAATDTQYF
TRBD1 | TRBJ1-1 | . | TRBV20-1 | TGCAGTGCCAACAGGGGGCTGAACACTGAAGCTTTCTTT | CSANRGLNTEAFF
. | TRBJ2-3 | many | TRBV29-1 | TGCAGCACCAGGAAGGGCACAGATACGCAGTATTTT | CSTRKGTDTQYF
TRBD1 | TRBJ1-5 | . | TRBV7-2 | TGTGCCAGCAGCCCCACAGGGGAGTCGGGCAATCAGCCCCAGCATTTT | CASSPTGESGNQPQHF
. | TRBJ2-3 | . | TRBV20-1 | TGCAGTGCTACGACCAGCACAGATACGCAGTATTTT | CSATTSTDTQYF
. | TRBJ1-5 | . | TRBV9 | TGTGCCAGCAGCCCAGACGGTCTTCCGAATCAGCCCCAGCATTTT | CASSPDGLPNQPQHF
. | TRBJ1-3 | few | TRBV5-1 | TGCGCCAGCAGCCCCCTTGGCTCTGGAAACACCATATATTTT | CASSPLGSGNTIYF
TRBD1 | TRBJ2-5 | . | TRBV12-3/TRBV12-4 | TGTGCCAGCAGTACCGGACAGGGGGCCGTACAAGAGACCCAGTACTTC | CASSTGQGAVQETQYF
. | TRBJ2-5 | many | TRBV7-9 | TGTGCCAGCAGCTTATCGTCCTTTGGGGAGACCCAGTACTTC | CASSLSSFGETQYF
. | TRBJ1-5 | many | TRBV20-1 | TGCAGTGCTAGGAGGCCCGGGGATCAGCCCCAGCATTTT | CSARRPGDQPQHF
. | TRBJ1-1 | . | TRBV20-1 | TGCAGTGCCCCATCCCACCGATCGAACACTGAAGCTTTCTTT | CSAPSHRSNTEAFF
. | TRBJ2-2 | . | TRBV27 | TGTGCCAGCAGTTTTTCGGGAGCCGGGGAGCTGTTTTTT | CASSFSGAGELFF
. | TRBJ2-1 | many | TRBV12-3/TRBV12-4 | TGTGCCAGCAGTTTAGCGTTAGGGTTACACAATGAGCAGTTCTTC | CASSLALGLHNEQFF
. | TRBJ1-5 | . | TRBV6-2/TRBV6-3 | TGTGCCAGCAGCCCCGGGAACCGCAATCAGCCCCAGCATTTT | CASSPGNRNQPQHF
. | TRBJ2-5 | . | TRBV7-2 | TGTGCCAGCAGCTTTTTACAGGGCGGCGAGACCCAGTACTTC | CASSFLQGGETQYF
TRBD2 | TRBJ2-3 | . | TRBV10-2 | TGCGCCAGCAGGCGGACTAGCGGGGGGTTAGATACGCAGTATTTT | CASRRTSGGLDTQYF
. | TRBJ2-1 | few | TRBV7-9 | TGTGCCAGCAACCAAGGGGTGGGTGAGCAGTTCTTC | CASNQGVGEQFF
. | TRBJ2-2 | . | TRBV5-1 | TGCGCCAGCAGGCCGACAGGGAACACCGGGGAGCTGTTTTTT | CASRPTGNTGELFF
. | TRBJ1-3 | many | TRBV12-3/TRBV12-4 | TGTGCCAGCAGTCCGATACAGGGACTCTCTGGAAACACCATATATTTT | CASSPIQGLSGNTIYF
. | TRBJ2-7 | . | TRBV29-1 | TGCAGCGGGCTGGGGACCTACGAGCAGTACTTC | CSGLGTYEQYF
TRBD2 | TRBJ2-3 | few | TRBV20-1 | TGCAGTCCCCGAACGGGGGGGCTAGGGACGCAGTATTTT | CSPRTGGLGTQYF
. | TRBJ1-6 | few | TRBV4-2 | TGTGCCAGCAGCCAAGTCGGAGGGCCAAATAATTCACCCCTCCACTTT | CASSQVGGPNNSPLHF
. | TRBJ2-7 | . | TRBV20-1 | TGCAGTGCTAGAGAACTTTACGAGCAGTACTTC | CSARELYEQYF
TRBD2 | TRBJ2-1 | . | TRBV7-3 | TGTGCCAGCAGCCGGGGGATAGCGGGAGGGGACAATGAGCAGTTCTTC | CASSRGIAGGDNEQFF
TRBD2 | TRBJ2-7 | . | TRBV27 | TGTGCCAGCAGTTTGGGACTAGCGGAGGTCCCCCACGAGCAGTACTTC | CASSLGLAEVPHEQYF
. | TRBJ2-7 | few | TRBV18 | TGTGCCAGCTCACCACGGCCCCGAGAAACTTACGAGCAGTACTTC | CASSPRPRETYEQYF
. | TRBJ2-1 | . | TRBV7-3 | TGTGCCAGCAGCCATGGAGAGGGCTACAATGAGCAGTTCTTC | CASSHGEGYNEQFF
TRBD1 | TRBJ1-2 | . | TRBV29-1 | TGCAGCGCCCAGGGGGCGGACTATGGCTACACCTTC | CSAQGADYGYTF
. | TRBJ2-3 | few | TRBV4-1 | TGCGCCAGCAGCCAACTTGGCACAGATACGCAGTATTTT | CASSQLGTDTQYF
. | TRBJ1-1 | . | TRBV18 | TGTGCCAGCTCACCCCCGACAGGGAACACTGAAGCTTTCTTT | CASSPPTGNTEAFF
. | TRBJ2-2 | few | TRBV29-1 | TGCAGCGTTAAGCGGGACAGCAACACCGGGGAGCTGTTTTTT | CSVKRDSNTGELFF
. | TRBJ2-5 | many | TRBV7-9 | TGTGCCAGCATCCCCACCCCGGGGGGCTGGTACCAAGAGACCCAGTACTTC | CASIPTPGGWYQETQYF
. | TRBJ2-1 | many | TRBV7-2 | TGTGCCAGCAGCTTAAATAGGGGCGGGAATGAGCAGTTCTTC | CASSLNRGGNEQFF
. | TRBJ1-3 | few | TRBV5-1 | TGCGCCAGCAGCAAGCCGGGACAAGCCTCTGGAAACACCATATATTTT | CASSKPGQASGNTIYF
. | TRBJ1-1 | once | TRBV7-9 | TGTGCCAGCAGCTTAGGTGCAGGGGAAGCCGAAGCTTTCTTT | CASSLGAGEAEAFF
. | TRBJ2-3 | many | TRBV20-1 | TGCAGTGCTAGAGTCCCCGAAGATACGCAGTATTTT | CSARVPEDTQYF
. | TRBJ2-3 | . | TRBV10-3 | TGTGCCATCAGTGACCCACAAACCCCCACAGATACGCAGTATTTT | CAISDPQTPTDTQYF
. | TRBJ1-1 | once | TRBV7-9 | TGTGCCAGCAGCTTGGTGGATGAAGCTTTCTTT | CASSLVDEAFF
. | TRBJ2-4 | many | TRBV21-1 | TGTGCCAGCAGCAAATTAACGGACAGAGCCAAAAACATTCAGTACTTC | CASSKLTDRAKNIQYF
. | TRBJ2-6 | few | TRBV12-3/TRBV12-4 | TGTGCCAGCAGTTTTCGGGGATCGGGGGTTGGTGGCAACGTCCTGACTTTC | CASSFRGSGVGGNVLTF
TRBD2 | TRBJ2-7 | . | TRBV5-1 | TGCGCCAGCGGGGGGGTTCCCTACGAGCAGTACTTC | CASGGVPYEQYF
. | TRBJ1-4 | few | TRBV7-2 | TGTGCCAGCAGCCCGGGGGCTAATGAAAAACTGTTTTTT | CASSPGANEKLFF
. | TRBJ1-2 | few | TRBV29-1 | TGCAGCGTTGCCGCCGGGCGCGGGGGCTACACCTTC | CSVAAGRGGYTF
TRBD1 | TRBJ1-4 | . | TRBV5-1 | TGCGCCAGCAGCCACACCGACAGGGTGGATGAAAAACTGTTTTTT | CASSHTDRVDEKLFF
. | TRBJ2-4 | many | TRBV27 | TGTGCCAGCAGTTTAAGGGACCTGAGGGACATTCAGTACTTC | CASSLRDLRDIQYF
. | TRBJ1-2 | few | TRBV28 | TGTGCCAGCAGTGGGACATTGAGGGGCTACACCTTC | CASSGTLRGYTF
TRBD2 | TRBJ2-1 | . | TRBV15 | TGTGCCACCAGCAGAGGGTTGGTAGCGGGAGGGTCCGACAATGAGCAGTTCTTC | CATSRGLVAGGSDNEQFF
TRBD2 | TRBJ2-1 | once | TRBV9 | TGTGCCAGCAGCGTTGGGACTAGCGGGATTATGCACAATGAGCAGTTCTTC | CASSVGTSGIMHNEQFF
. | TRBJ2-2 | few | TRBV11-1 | TGTGCCAGCAGCCCGGGGAGTGCGGCCGGGGAGCTGTTTTTT | CASSPGSAAGELFF
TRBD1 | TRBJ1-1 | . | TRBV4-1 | TGCGCCAGCAGCCAGGGGGGACAGGGTCACACTGAAGCTTTCTTT | CASSQGGQGHTEAFF
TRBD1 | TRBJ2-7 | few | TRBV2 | TGTGCCAGCAGAGATTATGGGACAGGGGGCGACGAGCAGTACTTC | CASRDYGTGGDEQYF